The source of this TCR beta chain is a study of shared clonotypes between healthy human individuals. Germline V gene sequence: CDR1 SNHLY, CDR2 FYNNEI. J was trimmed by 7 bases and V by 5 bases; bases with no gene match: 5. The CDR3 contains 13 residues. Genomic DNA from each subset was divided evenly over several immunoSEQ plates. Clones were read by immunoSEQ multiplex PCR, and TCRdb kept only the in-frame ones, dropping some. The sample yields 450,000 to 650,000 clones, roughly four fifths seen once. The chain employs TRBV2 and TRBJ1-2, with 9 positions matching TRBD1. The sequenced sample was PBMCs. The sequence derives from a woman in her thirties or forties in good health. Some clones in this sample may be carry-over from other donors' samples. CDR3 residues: CASSNRDRAGYTF. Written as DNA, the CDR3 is TGTGCCAGCAGTAACCGGGACAGGGCTGGCTACACCTTC. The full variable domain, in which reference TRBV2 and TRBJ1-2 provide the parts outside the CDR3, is EPEVTQTPSHQVTQMGQEVILRCVPISNHLYFYWYRQILGQKVEFLVSFYNNEISEKSEIFDDQFSVERPDGSNFTLKIRSTKLEDSAMYFCASSNRDRAGYTFGSGTRLTVV.